This record covers a single T cell receptor (beta chain). Enrolled through a virtual design, the participants were between roughly 18 and 90 years of age and came from about two dozen US areas. CDR1 and CDR2 (germline): MNHEY, SVGAGI. The CDR3 is 15 residues long. Trimming cost V 2 bases and J 3 bases, with 14 bases left between them. This sample is part of a study of blood T cell repertoires in COVID-19. Study at large: Italy, Spain and the United States were the sources of the convalescent and acute COVID-19 samples. T cells, B-cell-depleted T cells, or PBMCs supplied cDNA or gDNA.

Sequenced by immunoSEQ multiplex PCR; TCRdb stores in-frame clones only, minus some. The sample lists approximately 200,000 clones, approximately 80% occurring once. The TCR was taken from a man aged 60 to 69 who had recovered from COVID-19. The V and J genes are TRBV6-5 and TRBJ2-7, with a weak D call TRBD2 (7 bases). The sequencing sample was made of PBMCs or T cells enriched from blood (not recorded which). The CDR3 here is CASSYGRGPVYEQYF. The DNA of the CDR3 is TGTGCCAGCAGTTACGGGCGGGGGCCCGTCTACGAGCAGTACTTC.